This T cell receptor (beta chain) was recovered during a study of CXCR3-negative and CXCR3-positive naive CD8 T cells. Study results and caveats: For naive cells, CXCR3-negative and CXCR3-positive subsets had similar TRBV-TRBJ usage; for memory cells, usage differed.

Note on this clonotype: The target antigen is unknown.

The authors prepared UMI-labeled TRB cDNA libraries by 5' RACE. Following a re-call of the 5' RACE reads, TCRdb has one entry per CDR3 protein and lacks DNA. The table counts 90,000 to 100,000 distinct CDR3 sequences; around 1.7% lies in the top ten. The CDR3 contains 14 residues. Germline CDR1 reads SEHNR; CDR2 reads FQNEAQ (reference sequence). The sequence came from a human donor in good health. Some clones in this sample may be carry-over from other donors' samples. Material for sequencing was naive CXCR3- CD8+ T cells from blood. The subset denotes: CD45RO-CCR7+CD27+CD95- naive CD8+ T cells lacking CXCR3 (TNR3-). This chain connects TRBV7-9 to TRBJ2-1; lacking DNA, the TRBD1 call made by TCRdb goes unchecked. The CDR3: CASRVGGSYNEQFF.